One and the same sample provided the 18 T cell receptor beta chains below, sequenced in a study of T cells in Graves' hyperthyroidism and ophthalmopathy. It was RNA transcripts that yielded the amplified TCR beta CDR3 regions. With the HTBI primer set, the TCR CDR3 went through a first round of RT-PCR. Each CDR3 protein is one row after TCRdb ran MiXCR on the multiplex PCR reads. The table includes roughly 300,000 distinct CDR3 sequences, around a quarter detected once. The sequencing input was blood. These receptors all come from a man aged 40-49 years with Graves' hyperthyroidism that later progressed to Graves' ophthalmopathy.

The CDR3 DNA reads as TGTGCCAGCAGTTTTCGGTCACGGGAGGGCCTTAACCTGAACACCGGGGAGCTGTTTTTT. Translating it yields CASSFRSREGLNLNTGELFF. This chain joins TRBV27 and TRBJ2-2; TRBD2 agrees at 8 bases. CDR1 MNHEY and CDR2 SMNVEV come from the germline V gene (reference sequence). The ends lost 3 bases at V and 1 base at J; junction bases unmatched: 16. The CDR3 is 20 amino acids.

In this sample, this clonotype turned up many times. J is TRBJ2-5 and V is TRBV2, with a possible D match to TRBD2 (5 bases). The germline V gene has CDR1 SNHLY and CDR2 FYNNEI. The CDR3 consists of 11 residues. The germline V and J ends were trimmed by 7 bases and 4 bases, with 7 bases remaining between them. CDR3 in DNA: TGTGCCAGCAATGGACTAGAGACCCAGTACTTC. Protein sequence: CASNGLETQYF.

This clonotype was counted many times. The chain employs TRBV12-3 or TRBV12-4 and TRBJ2-6; D remains ambiguous. The ends were cut back, 4 bases at V and 0 bases at J, with 4 bases in the middle. CDR3 size: 14 residues. The CDR3 sequence is CASSYLSGANVLTF. CDR3 bases: TGTGCCAGCAGTTACCTCTCTGGGGCCAACGTCCTGACTTTC.

This clonotype was counted at least ten times. This sequence joins TRBV18 and TRBJ2-5; 8 nucleotides align to TRBD1. Germline V lookup: CDR1 KGHSH, CDR2 LQKENI. The CDR3 runs to 14 residues. V was clipped by 4 bases and J by 5 bases; unmatched bases: 6. The CDR3 loop is CASSQGQGRETQYF. As DNA, the CDR3 is TGTGCCAGCTCACAAGGACAGGGCAGGGAGACCCAGTACTTC.

This clonotype occurred many times. J is TRBJ2-5 and V is TRBV28; TRBD1 might be the D (6 bases). This CDR3 comprises 13 residues. Per the germline V gene, CDR1 is MDHEN and CDR2 is SYDVKM. Trimming pared 6 bases from V and 5 bases from J, leaving 13 bases between. The CDR3: CASSDHRAETQYF. The CDR3 DNA reads as TGTGCCAGCAGCGATCACAGGGCTGAGACCCAGTACTTC.

This chain joins TRBV19 and TRBJ2-7; TRBD1 is a possible D gene (7 bases). The CDR3 extends over 15 amino acids. V dropped 4 bases and J dropped 7 bases, with 20 bases sitting between them. From germline, CDR1 is LNHDA and CDR2 SQIVND (reference sequence). The CDR3 protein is CASSRGDSPIWEQYF. In DNA form, the CDR3 reads TGTGCCAGTAGTAGGGGGGACAGCCCAATTTGGGAGCAGTACTTC.

This rearrangement joins TRBV6-2 or TRBV6-3 to TRBJ2-7; TRBD2 might be the D (5 bases). Trimming pared 7 bases from V and 4 bases from J, leaving 14 bases between. The CDR3 sequence is 13 residues long. Germline loops: CDR1 MNHEY, CDR2 SVGEGT. The DNA for the CDR3 is TGTGCCAGCAACGACACTCCGGGGTACGAGCAGTACTTC. Residues: CASNDTPGYEQYF.

In its sample, this clonotype was seen many times. The V call is TRBV24-1, the J call TRBJ2-2, with D unclear. The germline gives CDR1 KGHDR, CDR2 SFDVKD. Deletions cut 4 bases from V and 1 base from J, with 12 bases between. The CDR3 has 16 residues. As DNA, the CDR3 is TGTGCCACCAGTGACCCAGCGTCTGGGAACACCGGGGAGCTGTTTTTT. This translates into CATSDPASGNTGELFF.

The chain carries TRBV2 and TRBJ2-5; 8 bases are shared with TRBD2. The trim removed 8 bases at V and 9 bases at J, leaving 14 bases unmatched. Germline V gene sequence: CDR1 SNHLY, CDR2 FYNNEI. The CDR3 totals 14 residues. As DNA, the CDR3 is TGTGCCAGCGCCCCCGATAGCGGGGCCGGGGCCCAGTACTTC. It yields the protein CASAPDSGAGAQYF.

This clonotype has just a few counts. This CDR3 reads CASSSRPLSNTGELFF. The DNA of the CDR3 is TGTGCCAGCAGTTCGAGACCACTTTCGAACACCGGGGAGCTGTTTTTT. The genes are TRBV12-3 or TRBV12-4 and TRBJ2-2; D is unresolved. The CDR3 covers 16 residues. V dropped 4 bases and J dropped 0 bases, with 12 bases sitting between them.

Many counts were recorded for this clonotype. This chain links TRBV24-1 with TRBJ2-3; D perhaps matches TRBD1 (5 bases). Germline lookup yields CDR1 KGHDR and CDR2 SFDVKD. The CDR3 consists of 12 residues. V was clipped by 4 bases and J by 5 bases, with 6 bases between them. CDR3 residues: CATSERGDTQYF. The DNA of the CDR3 is TGTGCCACCAGTGAAAGGGGAGATACGCAGTATTTT.

At least ten counts were recorded for this clonotype. The chain is built from TRBV11-2 and TRBJ1-5, with D possibly matching TRBD1 (5 bases). V lost 1 base and J lost 6, with 10 bases in between. The CDR3 length is 14 residues. Per the germline V gene, CDR1 is SGHAT and CDR2 is FQNNGV. The CDR3, as DNA: TGTGCCAGCAGCTTAGGGGGGTCGTTTCAGCCCCAGCATTTT. This gives the protein CASSLGGSFQPQHF.

This clonotype was counted ten times or more. The chain couples TRBV5-1 to TRBJ2-5; 9 positions agree with TRBD2. Germline V gene sequence: CDR1 SGHRS, CDR2 YFSETQ. Trimming removed 5 bases from V and 2 bases from J; junction bases left unmatched: 7. CDR3 length: 15 amino acids. The CDR3 region is CASRYELAGQETQYF. The DNA for the CDR3 is TGCGCCAGCAGATATGAACTAGCGGGTCAAGAGACCCAGTACTTC.

This clonotype came up many times. The rearrangement uses TRBV20-1 and TRBJ2-5, with 8 bases fitting TRBD2. The CDR3 is 14 amino acids. CDR1 and CDR2 (germline): DFQATT, SNEGSKA (reference sequence). J gave up 3 bases and V 6 bases, and 9 bases lay outside the gene matches. For the CDR3, the DNA is TGCAGTGCCTATTCTTGGACTAGCAAAGAGACCCAGTACTTC. Its protein is CSAYSWTSKETQYF.

This clonotype was counted at least ten times. This rearrangement joins TRBV6-1 to TRBJ1-2; no clear D gene. Germline loops: CDR1 MNHNS, CDR2 SASEGT. V shed 7 bases and J shed 5 bases, with 8 bases lying between them. CDR3 length equals 11 residues. The CDR3 loop is CASTTEYGYTF. The CDR3, as DNA: TGTGCCAGCACAACCGAGTATGGCTACACCTTC.

This clonotype was recorded only once. The chain employs TRBV20-1 and TRBJ1-5; no firm D call. Germline V gene data show CDR1 as DFQATT and CDR2 as SNEGSKA (reference sequence). Trimming shortened V by 3 bases and J by 5 bases, and 17 bases separated the two germline ends. The CDR3 runs 15 residues. The CDR3 DNA is TGCAGTGCTAGCTCTCCGTCCCCAGGAGATCAGCCCCAGCATTTT. This gives the protein CSASSPSPGDQPQHF.

This clonotype appeared many times. V gene TRBV20-1 combines with J gene TRBJ1-2; the D gene is possibly TRBD1 (5 bases). V was cut by 1 base and J by 2 bases, with 5 bases left in between. Germline lookup yields CDR1 DFQATT and CDR2 SNEGSKA (reference sequence). The CDR3 is 12 amino acids. CDR3 residues: CSARGTNYGYTF. Here the CDR3 DNA reads TGCAGTGCTAGAGGGACAAACTATGGCTACACCTTC.

This clonotype was counted ten times or more. V is TRBV11-2 and J is TRBJ2-5; D uncertain. Per germline, CDR1 SGHAT and CDR2 FQNNGV. V lost 5 bases and J lost 3, with 10 bases in between. The CDR3 sequence is 13 residues long. The CDR3 coding sequence is TGTGCCAGCAGCCCCATCCCCGAAGAGACCCAGTACTTC. Translated, it gives CASSPIPEETQYF.